This TCR beta chain was retrieved from a study of blood T cells in healthy people across ages. V lost 3 bases and J 5 bases, leaving 15 bases between the germline ends. CDR1 is DFQATT, CDR2 SNEGSKA, per germline (reference sequence). The CDR3 has 14 residues. It was with a sample-barcoded 5' primer and a J-beta primer mix that a second PCR of roughly 7 to 12 cycles was run. The template-switch adaptor was a 5' adaptor with 12 random nucleotides. It tagged each cDNA molecule. TCRdb used MiXCR to reprocess the 5' RACE reads, holding one entry per CDR3 protein. The table includes approximately 690,000 distinct CDR3 sequences, around 38% detected once. As regards this clonotype: Just one base apart from a much larger clone, this may be a read error.

The chain has TRBV20-1 and TRBJ2-3; no clear D. What was sequenced was blood. The sequence came from a man older than 75 in good health. The CDR3 nucleotides are TGCAGTGCTAGTGCGAGCCGTTTTAGAGATACGCAGTATTTT. Translating it yields CSASASRFRDTQYF.